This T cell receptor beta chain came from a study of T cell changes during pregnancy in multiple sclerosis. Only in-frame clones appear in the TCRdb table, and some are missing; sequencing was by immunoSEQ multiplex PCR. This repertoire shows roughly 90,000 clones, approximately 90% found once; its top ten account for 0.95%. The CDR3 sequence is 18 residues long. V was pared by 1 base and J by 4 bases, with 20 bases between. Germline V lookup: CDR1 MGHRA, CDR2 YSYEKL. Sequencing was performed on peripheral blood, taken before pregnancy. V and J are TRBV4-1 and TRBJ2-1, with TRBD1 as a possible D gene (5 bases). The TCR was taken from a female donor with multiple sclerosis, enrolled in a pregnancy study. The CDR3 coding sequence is TGCGCCAGCAGCCAAGCTAAGTGGGGCCGCCATTCTTACAATGAGCAGTTCTTC. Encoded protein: CASSQAKWGRHSYNEQFF.